Sequencing of this TCR beta chain was carried out in a study of blood T cell repertoires in COVID-19. Study information: Sites across the United States, Italy and Spain contributed samples from acute and convalescent COVID-19.

The V gene end was trimmed by 0 bases and the J gene end by 6 bases; junction bases not matched to a gene: 4. Germline V gene sequence: CDR1 LGHNA, CDR2 YSLEER. The CDR3 sequence is 15 residues long. In the original processing: Reference gene primers were amplified, and this amplification served to estimate nucleated cell counts. Sequenced by immunoSEQ multiplex PCR; TCRdb stores in-frame clones only, minus some. V, J and clone size reflect that table, while D and trimming were determined from the DNA. The table shows 85,000 to 95,000 clones, with approximately 85% occurring only once. This receptor was identified in a human donor in a cohort sampled during active COVID-19. The sample taken for sequencing was peripheral blood. The rearrangement joins TRBV4-3 to TRBJ2-1; 8 bases agree with TRBD1. The CDR3 sequence is CASSQEPTGVNEQFF. In nucleotides, the CDR3 is TGCGCCAGCAGCCAAGAACCGACAGGGGTCAATGAGCAGTTCTTC.